Here is one T cell receptor (beta chain) with its context. The data derive from a study of blood T cell repertoires in COVID-19. The CDR3 has 14 residues. Per germline, CDR1 LNHDA and CDR2 SQIVND (reference sequence). V lost 4 bases and J lost 1; bases outside the gene matches: 3. Study processing details: Amplification from reference gene primers served as the basis for estimated nucleated cell counts. Measured with immunoSEQ multiplex PCR; TCRdb has only the in-frame clones, and not every one. From that table come the V and J calls and clone size; the DNA was used to work out D and trimming. The sample carries some 240,000 clones, around four fifths recorded once.

This TCR came from a woman in her 70s with COVID-19, enrolled during active disease. The specimen was peripheral blood. The rearrangement joins TRBV19 to TRBJ1-1; 7 bases match TRBD1. CDR3 loop: CASSNRGPNTEAFF. The CDR3, as DNA: TGTGCCAGTAGTAACAGGGGCCCGAACACTGAAGCTTTCTTT. The full variable domain, completed using reference TRBV19 and TRBJ1-1, is DGGITQSPKYLFRKEGQNVTLSCEQNLNHDAMYWYRQDPGQGLRLIYYSQIVNDFQKGDIAEGYSVSREKKESFPLTVTSAQKNPTAFYLCASSNRGPNTEAFFGQGTRLTVV.